Following are 14 T cell receptor beta chains from one sample sequenced in a study of shared clonotypes between healthy human individuals. The method was immunoSEQ multiplex PCR; TCRdb's version includes in-frame clones alone and lacks a portion of them. The repertoire holds some 1.1 million clones, with 70% to 85% as singletons. Sequenced input: memory CD4+ T cells from PBMCs. Subset denoted: CD45RA-negative fraction. The receptor source for this set is a man aged 18 to 30 in good health. Some clones in this sample may be carry-over from other donors' samples.

The V call is TRBV19, the J call TRBJ1-1, with D perhaps TRBD1 (5 bases). Germline loops: CDR1 LNHDA, CDR2 SQIVND (reference sequence). Deletions cut 5 bases from V and 0 bases from J, with 13 bases between. This CDR3 spans 15 amino acids. The CDR3: CASSPFSTVNTEAFF. The DNA for the CDR3 is TGTGCCAGTAGTCCCTTCTCGACAGTGAACACTGAAGCTTTCTTT. Looking up the rest from reference TRBV19 and TRBJ1-1 gives the full variable domain: DGGITQSPKYLFRKEGQNVTLSCEQNLNHDAMYWYRQDPGQGLRLIYYSQIVNDFQKGDIAEGYSVSREKKESFPLTVTSAQKNPTAFYLCASSPFSTVNTEAFFGQGTRLTVV.

There are many counts of this clone. Other nucleotide sequences in the sample specify the same CDR3. The chain couples TRBV5-1 to TRBJ2-3; TRBD2 matches 10 bases. With 0 bases clipped from V and 3 bases from J, the junction kept 4 bases outside the gene matches. There are 16 residues in the CDR3. Germline loops: CDR1 SGHRS, CDR2 YFSETQ. CDR3 residues: CASSLGAGGSTDTQYF. In DNA, the CDR3 is TGCGCCAGCAGCTTGGGAGCGGGAGGGTCGACAGATACGCAGTATTTT.

This sequence joins TRBV28 and TRBJ2-7; TRBD1 or TRBD2 may be the D gene (6 bases each). In germline, CDR1 is MDHEN, CDR2 SYDVKM. CDR3 size: 19 residues. Trimming took 4 bases from V and 2 from J, leaving 27 bases between them. The DNA of the CDR3 is TGTGCCAGCAGTTCCATTTATAGATTGGTGGGGGGCCCGACCTACGAGCAGTACTTC. Residues: CASSSIYRLVGGPTYEQYF. Variable domain in full (rest from reference TRBV28 and TRBJ2-7): DVKVTQSSRYLVKRTGEKVFLECVQDMDHENMFWYRQDPGLGLRLIYFSYDVKMKEKGDIPEGYSVSREKKERFSLILESASTNQTSMYLCASSSIYRLVGGPTYEQYFGPGTRLTVT.

This sequence joins TRBV5-1 and TRBJ1-1, with D possibly TRBD1 on 5 matching bases. Germline V gene sequence: CDR1 SGHRS, CDR2 YFSETQ. The V end was cut by 3 bases, the J end by 2 bases, with 14 bases between. The CDR3 consists of 15 residues. CDR3: CASSSKGNGNTEAFF. DNA for the CDR3: TGCGCCAGCAGCTCCAAGGGGAATGGAAACACTGAAGCTTTCTTT.

This chain connects TRBV14 to TRBJ2-1; 7 nucleotides match TRBD2. The J segment lost 4 bases and the V segment lost 4 bases, leaving 7 bases of the junction unmatched. CDR1 and CDR2 from the germline V gene are SGHDN and FVKESK. The CDR3 sequence is 15 residues long. Here the CDR3 reads CASSRTAGRYNEQFF. Here the CDR3 DNA reads TGTGCCAGCAGCCGTACAGCGGGAAGGTACAATGAGCAGTTCTTC.

Here the CDR3 DNA reads TGTGCCAGCAGCCGTAGCGAGAGCTCCTACAATGAGCAGTTCTTC. Translating gives CASSRSESSYNEQFF. The V gene is TRBV9, the J gene TRBJ2-1; tentatively, D is TRBD2 (5 bases). From germline, CDR1 is SGDLS and CDR2 YYNGEE. V dropped 4 bases and J dropped 0 bases, with 11 bases sitting between them. This CDR3 has 15 amino acids.

V is TRBV19 and J is TRBJ2-5; a weak D match, TRBD1 (6 bases). There are 14 residues in the CDR3. Germline-derived CDR1 and CDR2 are LNHDA and SQIVND (reference sequence). V dropped 3 bases and J dropped 2 bases, with 10 bases sitting between them. DNA for the CDR3: TGTGCCAGTAGTATGAGGACAGCACAAGAGACCCAGTACTTC. As protein: CASSMRTAQETQYF.

The chain links TRBV11-1 to TRBJ2-3; D might be TRBD1 or TRBD2, each matching 5 bases. The CDR3 loop spans 16 amino acids. CDR1 SGHAT and CDR2 FQDESV come from the germline V gene (reference sequence). The V end was cut by 1 base, the J end by 2 bases, with 13 bases between. This chain's CDR3 is CASSLGWGTTTDTQYF. CDR3 coding DNA: TGTGCCAGCAGCTTAGGTTGGGGGACCACCACAGATACGCAGTATTTT.

This chain uses TRBV29-1 with TRBJ1-6; D is unresolved. V lost 6 bases to trimming and J lost 6 bases, with 12 bases between them. The CDR3 runs 13 residues. Germline values: CDR1 SQVTM, CDR2 ANQGSEA. CDR3: CSVGEGSNSPLHF. The CDR3 region has the DNA TGCAGCGTCGGTGAAGGAAGTAATTCACCCCTCCACTTT.

The gene calls are TRBV4-3 and TRBJ2-6; D is ambiguous. CDR3 length: 15 amino acids. Trimming shortened V by 0 bases and J by 7 bases, and 10 bases separated the two germline ends. Germline V gives CDR1 LGHNA, CDR2 YSLEER. The CDR3 bases are TGCGCCAGCAGCCAAGAAGGGTCCGGTGCCAACGTCCTGACTTTC. It encodes CASSQEGSGANVLTF.

This rearrangement joins TRBV5-4 to TRBJ2-3; TRBD2 agrees at 13 bases. Germline CDR1 and CDR2: SGHNT and YYREEE (reference sequence). This CDR3 has 17 residues. The J segment lost 1 base and the V segment lost 0 bases, leaving 2 bases of the junction unmatched. The CDR3 coding sequence is TGTGCCAGCAGCTTGGGGACTAGCGGGAGCCGCACAGATACGCAGTATTTT. As protein: CASSLGTSGSRTDTQYF.

The rearrangement joins TRBV4-1 to TRBJ2-3; tentatively, D is TRBD2 (6 bases). Germline lookup yields CDR1 MGHRA and CDR2 YSYEKL. Between the trimmed V and J ends, which lost 2 bases and 2 bases, there was a span of 8 bases. This CDR3 comprises 14 residues. Here the CDR3 reads CASSQRDFTDTQYF. The CDR3 DNA sequence: TGCGCCAGCAGCCAAAGGGACTTCACAGATACGCAGTATTTT.

This sequence joins TRBV12-2 and TRBJ2-2; the table's D call, TRBD2, has no DNA check behind it. TRBV12-2 is listed as a pseudogene. This CDR3 is 18 amino acids long. The CDR3 is CASRPSRRLVGGTGELFF. CDR3 coding DNA: TGTGCAAGTCGCCCTAGCCGGAGACTAGTCGGAGGGACCGGGGAGCTGTTTTTT.

This clone was observed once. This sequence joins TRBV5-1 and TRBJ2-5, with D tentatively TRBD2 (6 bases). Trimming stripped 6 bases from V and 5 bases from J, with 20 bases between. CDR1 and CDR2 (germline): SGHRS, YFSETQ. The CDR3 is 15 residues long. CDR3 sequence: CASTTVRGSGETQYF. In DNA form, the CDR3 reads TGCGCCAGCACCACGGTCCGGGGGTCTGGCGAGACCCAGTACTTC. The entire variable domain, with the rest obtained from reference TRBV5-1 and TRBJ2-5, is as follows: KAGVTQTPRYLIKTRGQQVTLSCSPISGHRSVSWYQQTPGQGLQFLFEYFSETQRNKGNFPGRFSGRQFSNSRSEMNVSTLELGDSALYLCASTTVRGSGETQYFGPGTRLLVL.